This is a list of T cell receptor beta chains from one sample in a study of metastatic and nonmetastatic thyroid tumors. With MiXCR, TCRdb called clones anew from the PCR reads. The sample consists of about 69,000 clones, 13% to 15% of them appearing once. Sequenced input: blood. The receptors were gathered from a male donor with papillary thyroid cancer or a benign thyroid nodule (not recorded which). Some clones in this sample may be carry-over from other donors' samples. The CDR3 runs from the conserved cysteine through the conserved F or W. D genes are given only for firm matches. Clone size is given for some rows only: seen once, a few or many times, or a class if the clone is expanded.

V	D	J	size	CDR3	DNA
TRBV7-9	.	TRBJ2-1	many	CASSPPGVYNEQFF	TGTGCCAGCAGCCCTCCCGGGGTGTACAATGAGCAGTTCTTC
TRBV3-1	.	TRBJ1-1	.	CASSQVKGDRNTEAFF	TGTGCCAGCAGCCAAGTCAAGGGGGACCGGAACACTGAAGCTTTCTTT
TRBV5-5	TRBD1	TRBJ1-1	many	CASSLGDREVTEAFF	TGTGCCAGCAGCTTGGGGGACAGGGAGGTCACTGAAGCTTTCTTT
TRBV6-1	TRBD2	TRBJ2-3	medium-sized	CASSESYREGRDTQYF	TGTGCCAGCAGTGAGTCCTACCGGGAGGGCCGAGATACGCAGTATTTT
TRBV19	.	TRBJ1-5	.	CASSIWGGINHQHF	TGTGCCAGTAGTATTTGGGGGGGAATCAATCACCAGCATTTT
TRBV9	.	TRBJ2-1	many	CASSPTKSNEQFF	TGTGCCAGCAGCCCGACTAAGTCCAATGAGCAGTTCTTC
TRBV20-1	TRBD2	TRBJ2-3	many	CSARGGVGTSGSDTQYF	TGCAGTGCTAGAGGGGGAGTGGGGACTAGCGGATCAGATACGCAGTATTTT
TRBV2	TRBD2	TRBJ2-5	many	CASSEEPAGVGETQYF	TGTGCCAGCAGTGAAGAACCAGCGGGAGTTGGAGAGACCCAGTACTTC
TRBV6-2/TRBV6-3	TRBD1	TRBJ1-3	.	CASSSGTGTSGNTIYF	TGTGCCAGCAGTTCCGGGACAGGGACCTCTGGAAACACCATATATTTT
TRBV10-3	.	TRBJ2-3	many	CATSRDTSTDTQYF	TGTGCCACTAGCCGGGACACTAGCACAGATACGCAGTATTTT
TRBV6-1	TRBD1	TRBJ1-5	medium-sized	CASKTTGDLAQHF	TGTGCCAGCAAGACGACAGGGGATCTCGCACAGCATTTT
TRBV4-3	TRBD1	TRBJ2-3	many	CASSQSPGQGSDTQYF	TGCGCCAGCAGCCAATCTCCGGGACAGGGGTCGGATACGCAGTATTTT
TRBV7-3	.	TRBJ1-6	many	CASSSGTGKSLLHF	TGTGCCAGCAGTTCCGGGACGGGGAAGTCTCTCCTCCACTTT
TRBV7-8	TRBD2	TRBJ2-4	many	CASSLVERETKNIRYF	TGTGCCAGCAGCTTAGTCGAGCGGGAGACCAAAAACATTCGGTACTTC
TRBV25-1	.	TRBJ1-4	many	CASQGGGTTNEKLFF	TGTGCCAGCCAAGGAGGAGGGACGACTAATGAAAAACTGTTTTTT